This passage covers 32 T cell receptor beta chains from one sample sequenced in a study of T-cell reconstitution after alpha-beta-depleted transplantation in children. As it was prepared, the TCRbeta library received unique molecular identifiers. TCRdb reanalysed the PCR reads using MiXCR and keeps one entry per CDR3 protein. In the table there are approximately 400,000 distinct CDR3 sequences, roughly a tenth of which are singletons. Sequencing used PBMCs from the stem cell graft donor, obtained from the stem cell graft. The receptors stem from a human donor who donated a stem cell graft to a child with acute myeloid leukemia.

This clonotype was picked up many times. The gene calls are TRBV7-2 and TRBJ2-3; 8 positions match TRBD2. This CDR3 has 16 amino acids. The trim removed 2 bases at V and 1 base at J, leaving 5 bases unmatched. CDR1 and CDR2 (germline): SGHTA, FQGNSA. The chain's CDR3 is CASSLLAGGGTDTQYF. Written as DNA, the CDR3 is TGTGCCAGCAGCTTACTGGCGGGAGGAGGCACAGATACGCAGTATTTT.

The rearrangement joins TRBV20-1 to TRBJ2-3; D might be TRBD2 (6 bases). Germline values: CDR1 DFQATT, CDR2 SNEGSKA (reference sequence). V was shortened by 6 bases and J by 3 bases, with 13 bases between the two germline ends. This CDR3 has 13 amino acids. In DNA, the CDR3 is TGCAGTGCAGAGTCCGGGAGAACAGATACGCAGTATTTT. Amino acids: CSAESGRTDTQYF.

This clonotype has more than one count but fewer than ten. The rearrangement links TRBV2 to TRBJ2-2, with 7 bases matching TRBD2. The V and J ends lost 6 bases and 1 base, in that order; junction bases with no gene match: 5. The CDR3 is 15 residues long. Germline lookup yields CDR1 SNHLY and CDR2 FYNNEI. The CDR3 nucleotides are TGTGCCAGCAGCCGGGTAGCGGGGAACACCGGGGAGCTGTTTTTT. Translating gives CASSRVAGNTGELFF.

There are a few counts of this clonotype. The gene calls are TRBV29-1 and TRBJ2-6; 7 positions agree with TRBD1. J was trimmed by 0 bases and V by 6 bases; bases with no gene match: 11. The CDR3 is 17 amino acids. CDR1 is SQVTM and CDR2 is ANQGSEA in the germline V gene. The CDR3 loop reads CSVETGTANSGANVLTF. The CDR3 DNA reads TGCAGCGTGGAAACCGGGACAGCTAACTCTGGGGCCAACGTCCTGACTTTC.

This rearrangement joins TRBV5-1 to TRBJ2-2, with D perhaps TRBD1 or TRBD2 (5 bases each). The CDR3 spans 14 residues. Between the trimmed V and J ends, which lost 8 bases and 0 bases, there was a span of 11 bases. The germline gives CDR1 SGHRS, CDR2 YFSETQ. The DNA for the CDR3 is TGCGCCAGTGACGAGGGGACGAACACCGGGGAGCTGTTTTTT. This encodes CASDEGTNTGELFF.

This clonotype was detected a few times. This chain connects TRBV2 to TRBJ2-5; no clear D gene. The CDR3 is made up of 13 amino acids. CDR1 is SNHLY and CDR2 is FYNNEI in the germline V gene. V dropped 6 bases and J dropped 6 bases, with 14 bases sitting between them. CDR3 sequence reads: CASRFMSAKTQYF. DNA for the CDR3: TGTGCCAGCAGATTCATGTCCGCCAAGACCCAGTACTTC.

In its sample, this clonotype was seen many times. The V gene is TRBV7-6, the J gene TRBJ1-6; TRBD1 agrees at 9 bases. Germline loops: CDR1 SGHVS, CDR2 FNYEAQ. J was trimmed by 6 bases and V by 5 bases; bases with no gene match: 8. The CDR3 covers 16 residues. CDR3 sequence (DNA): TGTGCCAGCAGCCGCACAGGGGGCCGAGGTAATTCACCCCTCCACTTT. Amino acid sequence: CASSRTGGRGNSPLHF.

Comment on this clonotype: A much larger clone sits a single nucleotide away, making a read error possible. This sequence joins TRBV12-3 or TRBV12-4 and TRBJ1-2, with D perhaps TRBD1 (6 bases). The CDR3 sequence is 13 residues long. The V and J ends lost 5 bases and 12 bases respectively, with 19 bases between them. CDR3 amino acids: CASSTTGSPGNTF. The CDR3, as DNA: TGTGCCAGCAGTACTACAGGGTCCCCCGGAAACACCTTC.

This clonotype was seen more than once but under ten times. The CDR3: CASSLGAYPGELFF. CDR3 DNA sequence: TGTGCCAGCAGCTTAGGGGCTTACCCCGGGGAGCTGTTTTTT. The chain links TRBV11-2 to TRBJ2-2; D not certain. V lost 1 base and J 6 bases, leaving 9 bases between the germline ends. This CDR3 has 14 residues. The germline V gene encodes CDR1 SGHAT and CDR2 FQNNGV.

This clonotype appeared a few times. The rearrangement links TRBV2 to TRBJ2-7; D is uncertain. Germline assignment: CDR1 SNHLY and CDR2 FYNNEI. The CDR3 spans 16 residues. Between the trimmed V and J ends, which lost 4 bases and 1 base, there was a span of 17 bases. The CDR3 region has the DNA TGTGCCAGCAGTGTGTCTCGGGCCCCGACTTCCTACGAGCAGTACGTC. Translation gives CASSVSRAPTSYEQYV.

The chain uses TRBV14 and TRBJ2-2, with a weak D call TRBD1 (5 bases). Germline-derived CDR1 and CDR2 are SGHDN and FVKESK. The CDR3 extends over 13 amino acids. The V and J ends lost 1 base and 7 bases respectively, with 7 bases between them. The CDR3 loop reads CASSQGTNGELFF. For the CDR3, the DNA is TGTGCCAGCAGCCAAGGGACAAACGGGGAGCTGTTTTTT.

This clonotype was counted only a few times. The V gene is TRBV11-2, the J gene TRBJ1-4; a possible D gene is TRBD1 (6 bases). The CDR3 spans 17 residues. Trimming took 2 bases from V and 7 from J, leaving 20 bases between them. Germline loops: CDR1 SGHAT, CDR2 FQNNGV. CDR3 DNA sequence: TGTGCCAGCAGCTTATCAATGGGGGCGGGCGTCGGTGAAAAACTGTTTTTT. This codes for CASSLSMGAGVGEKLFF.

This clonotype was counted only a few times. The chain uses TRBV5-1 and TRBJ2-1; 11 bases align to TRBD2. With 0 bases clipped from V and 9 bases from J, the junction kept 11 bases outside the gene matches. The CDR3 covers 17 residues. Germline-derived CDR1 and CDR2 are SGHRS and YFSETQ. CDR3 sequence (DNA): TGCGCCAGCAGCTTGGGTCCCTCTAGCGGGGGGCACGGTGAGCAGTTCTTC. Encoded protein: CASSLGPSSGGHGEQFF.

The table lists this clonotype with many counts. The genes are TRBV20-1 and TRBJ1-1, with D maybe TRBD1 (6 bases). The CDR3 has 16 residues. From germline, CDR1 is DFQATT and CDR2 SNEGSKA (reference sequence). Trimming removed 1 base at V and 0 bases at J, with 15 bases between. CDR3 coding DNA: TGCAGTGCTAGAGGACCCTTGGGGGGCGTGAACACTGAAGCTTTCTTT. Its protein is CSARGPLGGVNTEAFF.

The sample holds a few counts of this clonotype. The rearrangement links TRBV15 to TRBJ1-5, with TRBD1 matching over 7 bases. CDR3 length equals 15 residues. The V and J ends lost 5 bases and 2 bases, in that order; junction bases with no gene match: 6. Germline V lookup: CDR1 LNHNV, CDR2 YYDKDF (reference sequence). The CDR3 here is CATSLGQVRNQPQHF. CDR3 sequence (DNA): TGTGCCACCAGCCTCGGACAGGTTCGCAATCAGCCCCAGCATTTT.

This chain links TRBV12-3 or TRBV12-4 with TRBJ1-5, with D perhaps TRBD1 (6 bases). V dropped 5 bases and J dropped 4 bases, with 12 bases sitting between them. This CDR3 comprises 14 residues. The CDR3 coding sequence is TGTGCCAGCAGTACCCGACAGGAAAATCAGCCCCAGCATTTT. Its protein product is CASSTRQENQPQHF.

This clonotype was seen only a few times. The rearrangement joins TRBV5-1 to TRBJ1-2; 10 bases fit TRBD1. The V and J ends lost 4 bases and 7 bases, in that order; junction bases with no gene match: 7. Germline V gives CDR1 SGHRS, CDR2 YFSETQ. The CDR3 consists of 14 residues. The CDR3 region is CASSALTGGFGYTF. The DNA of the CDR3 is TGCGCCAGCAGCGCCCTGACAGGGGGCTTTGGCTACACCTTC.

There are many counts of this clonotype. The DNA for the CDR3 is TGCAGCGTTGAAGGGGGGCAGTTGAACACTGAAGCTTTCTTT. It encodes CSVEGGQLNTEAFF. This chain links TRBV29-1 with TRBJ1-1; possibly TRBD1 for D (6 bases). Germline CDR1 SQVTM, CDR2 ANQGSEA. The V and J ends lost 1 base and 0 bases respectively, with 9 bases between them. The CDR3 is 14 residues long.

J is TRBJ1-4 and V is TRBV5-6, with TRBD1 matching 9 bases. This CDR3 is 15 amino acids long. Losses at the gene ends were 0 bases for V and 8 bases for J; bases not matched to a gene: 5. Germline assignment: CDR1 SGHDT and CDR2 YYEEEE. The CDR3 DNA sequence: TGTGCCAGCAGCTTGGGCGGGACAGGGAGCGAAAAACTGTTTTTT. It yields the protein CASSLGGTGSEKLFF.

This clonotype has a handful of counts. J is TRBJ1-1 and V is TRBV5-1; TRBD1 is a possible D gene (5 bases). The CDR3 is 15 residues long. The V end lost 0 bases, the J end lost 4 bases, and 13 bases lay between the germline ends. Per germline, CDR1 SGHRS and CDR2 YFSETQ. The CDR3 coding sequence is TGCGCCAGCAGCTTGGCCGACAGAGTCACCACTGAAGCTTTCTTT. It is translated as CASSLADRVTTEAFF.

This clonotype has at least ten counts. The V gene is TRBV15, the J gene TRBJ2-1; 12 positions match TRBD2. Germline loops: CDR1 LNHNV, CDR2 YYDKDF (reference sequence). CDR3 size: 15 residues. V shed 0 bases and J 14 bases; nucleotides not matched to a gene: 8. DNA of the CDR3: TGTGCCACCAGCAGAGATCGGCTAGCGGGAGGGAGCAAGTTCTTC. As protein: CATSRDRLAGGSKFF.

This clonotype was observed a handful of times. The chain employs TRBV21-1 and TRBJ2-2; the listed D gene, TRBD1, was not tested against the DNA. TRBV21-1 is given as a pseudogene. The length of the CDR3 is 14 residues. The CDR3 sequence is CASSNPGATGELFF. The CDR3 DNA is TGTGCCAGCAGCAACCCGGGTGCCACCGGGGAGCTGTTTTTT.

This clonotype was found many times. The chain links TRBV29-1 to TRBJ2-7; a possible D gene is TRBD2 (6 bases). V gave up 1 base and J gave up 3 bases, with 13 bases separating them. Germline loops: CDR1 SQVTM, CDR2 ANQGSEA. The CDR3 covers 14 residues. CDR3 loop: CSVEGSGSGYEQYF. The CDR3 DNA reads as TGCAGCGTTGAAGGTAGCGGTTCGGGCTACGAGCAGTACTTC.

This clonotype was detected a few times. This sequence joins TRBV12-3 or TRBV12-4 and TRBJ2-2, with D perhaps TRBD2 (5 bases). The length of the CDR3 is 16 residues. The V end was cut by 3 bases, the J end by 0 bases, with 11 bases between. The CDR3 sequence is CASSFEGFTNTGELFF. The CDR3 coding sequence is TGTGCCAGCAGTTTTGAGGGATTCACGAACACCGGGGAGCTGTTTTTT.

This clonotype was counted a single time. The chain is built from TRBV7-2 and TRBJ2-1, with no clear D. The CDR3 sequence is 13 residues long. Trimming removed 2 bases from V and 4 bases from J, with 6 bases in between. Germline-derived CDR1 and CDR2 are SGHTA and FQGNSA. DNA of the CDR3: TGTGCCAGCAGCTTATCGGCGTACAATGAGCAGTTCTTC. It encodes CASSLSAYNEQFF. The variable domain in full, with the rest retrieved from reference TRBV7-2 and TRBJ2-1, is GAGVSQSPSNKVTEKGKDVELRCDPISGHTALYWYRQSLGQGLEFLIYFQGNSAPDKSGLPSDRFSAERTGGSVSTLTIQRTQQEDSAVYLCASSLSAYNEQFFGPGTRLTVL.

CDR3: CASSPTLSETQYF. CDR3 nucleotides: TGTGCCAGCAGCCCTACTTTGTCGGAGACCCAGTACTTC. The chain couples TRBV7-3 to TRBJ2-5; D gene uncertain. Germline CDR1 reads SGHTA; CDR2 reads FQGTGA. V was pared by 5 bases and J by 5 bases, with 12 bases between. There are 13 residues in the CDR3.

In this sample, this clonotype turned up a few times. The chain joins TRBV7-2 to TRBJ2-7; the match to TRBD1 covers 9 bases. Germline CDR1 SGHTA, CDR2 FQGNSA. The CDR3 is 14 residues long. V shed 4 bases and J 4 bases; nucleotides not matched to a gene: 5. The CDR3 spells CASSSTGGVYEQYF. The CDR3 bases are TGTGCCAGCAGCTCTACAGGGGGCGTATACGAGCAGTACTTC.

In this sample, this clonotype turned up a few times. The rearrangement links TRBV6-1 to TRBJ1-2; 7 positions match TRBD1. Germline trimming cut 0 bases from V and 4 bases from J; bases unmatched to any gene: 5. CDR1 MNHNS and CDR2 SASEGT come from the germline V gene. This CDR3 has 15 amino acids. The CDR3 nucleotides read TGTGCCAGCAGTGAAGCGGGACAGCGCCTCTATGGCTACACCTTC. The encoded protein is CASSEAGQRLYGYTF.

The chain couples TRBV2 to TRBJ1-4; 7 bases align to TRBD1. The CDR3 is 15 amino acids. Germline-derived CDR1 and CDR2 are SNHLY and FYNNEI. The junction had 8 bases not matched to a gene; V was cut back by 10 bases and J by 0 bases. This CDR3 is CAKLTGNSTNEKLFF. In DNA, the CDR3 is TGTGCCAAACTGACAGGGAACTCAACTAATGAAAAACTGTTTTTT.

The V gene is TRBV10-3, the J gene TRBJ2-1; a weak D match, TRBD2 (6 bases). Trimming took 2 bases from V and 9 from J, leaving 11 bases between them. The germline V gene encodes CDR1 ENHRY and CDR2 SYGVKD. There are 13 residues in the CDR3. The CDR3 DNA sequence: TGTGCCATCAGTGAGAGGACTAATGGTGAGCAGTTCTTC. Protein: CAISERTNGEQFF.

This clonotype was counted a few times. V and J are TRBV4-1 and TRBJ2-2, with TRBD2 as a possible D gene (6 bases). The CDR3 is 12 residues long. Trimming cost V 4 bases and J 9 bases, with 9 bases left between them. Germline V gives CDR1 MGHRA, CDR2 YSYEKL. CDR3 in DNA: TGCGCCAGCAGCCGCGGAGGGCGGGAGCTGTTTTTT. Encoded protein: CASSRGGRELFF.

The V and J genes are TRBV25-1 and TRBJ2-5; the D is unclear. V was clipped by 8 bases and J by 3 bases, with 10 bases between them. The CDR3 extends over 12 amino acids. Germline CDR1 and CDR2: MGHDK and SYGVNS. For the CDR3, the DNA is TGTGCCAGCTCCCCTCAGGAAGAGACCCAGTACTTC. Its translation: CASSPQEETQYF.